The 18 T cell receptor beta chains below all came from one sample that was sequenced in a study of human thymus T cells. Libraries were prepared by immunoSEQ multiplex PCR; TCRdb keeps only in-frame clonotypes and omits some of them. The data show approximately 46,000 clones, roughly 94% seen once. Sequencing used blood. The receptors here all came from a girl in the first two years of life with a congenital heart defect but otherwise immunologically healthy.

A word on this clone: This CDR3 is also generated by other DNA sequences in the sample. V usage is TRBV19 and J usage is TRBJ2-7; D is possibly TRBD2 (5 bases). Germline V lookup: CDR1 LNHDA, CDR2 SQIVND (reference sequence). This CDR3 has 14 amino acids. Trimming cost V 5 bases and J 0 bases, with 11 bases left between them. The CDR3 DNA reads TGTGCCAGTAGTTGGGCGGGCGACTCCTACGAGCAGTACTTC. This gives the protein CASSWAGDSYEQYF. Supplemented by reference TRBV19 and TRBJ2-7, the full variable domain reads DGGITQSPKYLFRKEGQNVTLSCEQNLNHDAMYWYRQDPGQGLRLIYYSQIVNDFQKGDIAEGYSVSREKKESFPLTVTSAQKNPTAFYLCASSWAGDSYEQYFGPGTRLTVT.

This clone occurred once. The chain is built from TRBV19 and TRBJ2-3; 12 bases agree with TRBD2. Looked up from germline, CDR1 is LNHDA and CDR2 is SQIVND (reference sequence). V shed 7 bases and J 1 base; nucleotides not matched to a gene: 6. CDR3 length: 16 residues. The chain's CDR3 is CASTSSGRVGTDTQYF. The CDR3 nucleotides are TGTGCCAGTACCTCTAGCGGGAGGGTAGGCACAGATACGCAGTATTTT.

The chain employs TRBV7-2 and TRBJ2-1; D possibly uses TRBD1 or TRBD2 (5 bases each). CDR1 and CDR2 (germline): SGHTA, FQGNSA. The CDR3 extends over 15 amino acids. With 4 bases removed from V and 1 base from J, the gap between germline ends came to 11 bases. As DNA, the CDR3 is TGTGCCAGCAGCTCCGGGGCGCCTTCCTACAATGAGCAGTTCTTC. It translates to CASSSGAPSYNEQFF.

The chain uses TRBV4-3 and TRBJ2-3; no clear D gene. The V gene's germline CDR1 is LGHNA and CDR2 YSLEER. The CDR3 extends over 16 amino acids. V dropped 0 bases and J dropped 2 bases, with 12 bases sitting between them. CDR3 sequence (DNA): TGCGCCAGCAGCCAAGATGACGGAATTTTCACAGATACGCAGTATTTT. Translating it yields CASSQDDGIFTDTQYF.

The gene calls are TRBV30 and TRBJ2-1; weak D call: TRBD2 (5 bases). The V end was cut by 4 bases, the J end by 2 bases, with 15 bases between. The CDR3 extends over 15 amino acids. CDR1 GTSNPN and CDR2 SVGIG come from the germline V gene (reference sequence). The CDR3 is CAWNWAGLTYNEQFF. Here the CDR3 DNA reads TGTGCCTGGAATTGGGCGGGTCTCACCTACAATGAGCAGTTCTTC.

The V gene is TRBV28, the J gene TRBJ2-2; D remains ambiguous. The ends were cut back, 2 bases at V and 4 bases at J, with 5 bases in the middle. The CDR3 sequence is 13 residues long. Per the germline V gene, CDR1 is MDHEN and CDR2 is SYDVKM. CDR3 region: CASSLDGTGELFF. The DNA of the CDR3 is TGTGCCAGCAGTTTAGATGGCACCGGGGAGCTGTTTTTT.

CDR3 sequence: CASSQDSGAPGTGELFF. CDR3 in DNA: TGTGCCAGCAGCCAAGATTCGGGGGCGCCGGGCACCGGGGAGCTGTTTTTT. This chain joins TRBV4-2 and TRBJ2-2; D might be TRBD1 or TRBD2, each matching 6 bases. The germline V and J ends were trimmed by 0 bases and 4 bases, with 15 bases remaining between them. Germline V CDR1 and CDR2: LGHNA, YNFKEQ. There are 17 residues in the CDR3.

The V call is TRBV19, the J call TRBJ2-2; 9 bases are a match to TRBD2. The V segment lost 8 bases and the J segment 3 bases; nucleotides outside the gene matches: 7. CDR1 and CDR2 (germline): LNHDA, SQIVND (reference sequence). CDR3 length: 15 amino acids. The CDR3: CASFSGRRDTGELFF. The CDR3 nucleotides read TGTGCCAGTTTTAGCGGGAGACGGGACACCGGGGAGCTGTTTTTT.

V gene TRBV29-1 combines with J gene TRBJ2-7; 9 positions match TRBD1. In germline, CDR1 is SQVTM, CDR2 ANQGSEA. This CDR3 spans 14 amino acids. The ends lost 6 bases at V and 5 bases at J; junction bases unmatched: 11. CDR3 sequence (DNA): TGCAGCGTGGAACCGGGACAGGGAAGGAACGAGCAGTACTTC. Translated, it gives CSVEPGQGRNEQYF.

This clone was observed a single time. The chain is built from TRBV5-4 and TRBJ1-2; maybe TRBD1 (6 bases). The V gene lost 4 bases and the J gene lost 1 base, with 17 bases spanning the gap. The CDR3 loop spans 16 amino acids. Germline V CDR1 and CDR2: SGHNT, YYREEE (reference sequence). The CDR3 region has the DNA TGTGCCAGCAGCCCAGGTTGGGGGGCCATTAACTATGGCTACACCTTC. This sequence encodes CASSPGWGAINYGYTF. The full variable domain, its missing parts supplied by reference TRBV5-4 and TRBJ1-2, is ETGVTQSPTHLIKTRGQQVTLRCSSQSGHNTVSWYQQALGQGPQFIFQYYREEENGRGNFPPRFSGLQFPNYSSELNVNALELDDSALYLCASSPGWGAINYGYTFGSGTRLTVV.

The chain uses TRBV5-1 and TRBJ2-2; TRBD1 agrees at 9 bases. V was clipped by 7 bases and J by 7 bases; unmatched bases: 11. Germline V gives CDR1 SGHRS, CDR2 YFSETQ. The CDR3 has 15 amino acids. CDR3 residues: CASSDGTGMVGELFF. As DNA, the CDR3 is TGCGCCAGCTCCGACGGGACAGGGATGGTCGGGGAGCTGTTTTTT.

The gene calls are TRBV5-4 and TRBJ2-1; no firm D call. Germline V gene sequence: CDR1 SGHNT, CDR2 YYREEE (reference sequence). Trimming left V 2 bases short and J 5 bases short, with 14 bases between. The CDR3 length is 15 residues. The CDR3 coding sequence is TGTGCCAGCAGCTTTAGACCCCGCGGCAACAATGAGCAGTTCTTC. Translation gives CASSFRPRGNNEQFF.

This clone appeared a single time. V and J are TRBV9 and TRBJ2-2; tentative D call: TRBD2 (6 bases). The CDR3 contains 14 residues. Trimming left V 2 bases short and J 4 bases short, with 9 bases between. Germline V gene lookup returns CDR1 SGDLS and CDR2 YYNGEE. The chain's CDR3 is CASSVQGGTGELFF. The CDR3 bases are TGTGCCAGCAGCGTCCAGGGAGGCACCGGGGAGCTGTTTTTT.

Written as DNA, the CDR3 is TGTGCCAGCAGGCGAATCGGGGATACGCAGTATTTT. Translated: CASRRIGDTQYF. The chain employs TRBV6-5 and TRBJ2-3; D gene ambiguous. CDR3 size: 12 residues. The V and J ends lost 6 bases and 6 bases respectively, with 10 bases between them. CDR1 is MNHEY and CDR2 is SVGAGI in the germline V gene.

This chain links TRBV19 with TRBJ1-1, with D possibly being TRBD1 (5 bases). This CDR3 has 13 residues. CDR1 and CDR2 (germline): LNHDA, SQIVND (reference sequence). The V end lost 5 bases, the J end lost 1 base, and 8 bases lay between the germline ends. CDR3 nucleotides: TGTGCCAGTAGTCAGGGCCCGAACACTGAAGCTTTCTTT. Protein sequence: CASSQGPNTEAFF.

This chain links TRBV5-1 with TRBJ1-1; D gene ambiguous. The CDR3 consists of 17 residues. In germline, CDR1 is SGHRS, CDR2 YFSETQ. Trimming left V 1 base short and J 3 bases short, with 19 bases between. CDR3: CASSLRTRGYEDTEAFF. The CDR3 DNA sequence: TGCGCCAGCAGCTTGCGCACCCGGGGATATGAGGACACTGAAGCTTTCTTT.

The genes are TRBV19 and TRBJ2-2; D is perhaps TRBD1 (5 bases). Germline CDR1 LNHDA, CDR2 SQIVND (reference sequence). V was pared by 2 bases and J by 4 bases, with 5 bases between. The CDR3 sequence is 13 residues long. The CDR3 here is CASSIRGTGELFF. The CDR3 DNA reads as TGTGCCAGTAGTATAAGGGGCACCGGGGAGCTGTTTTTT.

CDR3 nucleotide sequence: TGTGCCAGCAGTGCCTCGGGACTAGCGGGGGAGACCCAGTACTTC. It specifies CASSASGLAGETQYF. This sequence joins TRBV2 and TRBJ2-5; 13 nucleotides align to TRBD2. There are 15 residues in the CDR3. V dropped 4 bases and J dropped 5; count of bases not matched to a gene: 4. Germline V gene lookup returns CDR1 SNHLY and CDR2 FYNNEI.